This T cell receptor beta chain originates from a study of Graves' ophthalmopathy and Graves' hyperthyroidism. About the research overall: Peripheral blood was gathered at first diagnosis, ahead of any treatment whatsoever.

RNA transcripts served as template for amplifying TCR beta CDR3 sequences. RT-PCR in the first round used HTBI primers; a second-round multiplex PCR followed. A single record per CDR3 protein comes from TCRdb applying MiXCR to the multiplex PCR reads. The top ten clones hold approximately 7% of a sample with hundreds of thousands of distinct CDR3 sequences, 22% of them seen once. Among the hyperthyroidism patients, all were newly diagnosed, aged 18 to 65, with under 2 months' duration. The sample holds a few counts of this clonotype. CDR3 length: 15 amino acids. Trimming at V came to 1 base and at J to 6 bases, leaving 9 bases not matched to a gene. Germline CDR1 and CDR2: DFQATT and SNEGSKA (reference sequence).

This sequence originates from a woman younger than 30 with stable Graves' hyperthyroidism. Some clones in this sample may be carry-over from other donors' samples. V usage is TRBV20-1 and J usage is TRBJ2-1, with TRBD1 identical over 7 bases. The sequenced material came from peripheral blood. DNA for the CDR3: TGCAGTGCTAGAGCACCGGGACAGTCAACCAATGAGCAGTTCTTC. It yields the protein CSARAPGQSTNEQFF.